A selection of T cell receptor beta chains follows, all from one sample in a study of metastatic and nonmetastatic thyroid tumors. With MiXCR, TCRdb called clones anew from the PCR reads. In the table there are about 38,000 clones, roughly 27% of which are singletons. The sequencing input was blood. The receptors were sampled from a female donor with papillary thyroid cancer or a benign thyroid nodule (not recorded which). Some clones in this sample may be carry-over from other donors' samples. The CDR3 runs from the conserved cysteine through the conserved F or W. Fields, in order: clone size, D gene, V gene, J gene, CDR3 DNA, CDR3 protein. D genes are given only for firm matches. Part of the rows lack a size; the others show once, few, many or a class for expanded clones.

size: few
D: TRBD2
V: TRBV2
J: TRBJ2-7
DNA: TGTGCCAGCAGGCCGGGACTAGCGGGAGCCTACGAGCAGTACTTC
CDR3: CASRPGLAGAYEQYF

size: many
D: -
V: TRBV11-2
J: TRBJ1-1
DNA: TGTGCCAGCAGCACCGCCAGAGGACCGAACACTGAAGCTTTCTTT
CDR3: CASSTARGPNTEAFF

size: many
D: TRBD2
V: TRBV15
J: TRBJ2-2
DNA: TGTGCCATACTAGCGGTCACCGGGGAGCTGTTTTTT
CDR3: CAILAVTGELFF

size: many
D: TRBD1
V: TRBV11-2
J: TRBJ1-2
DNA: TGTGCCAGCAGTTCCTCCCGGGACAGGGGTAACTATGGCTACACCTTC
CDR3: CASSSSRDRGNYGYTF

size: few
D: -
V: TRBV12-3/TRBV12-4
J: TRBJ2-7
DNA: TGTGCCAGCAGTTTGACCCTTAACTACGAGCAGTACTTC
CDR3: CASSLTLNYEQYF

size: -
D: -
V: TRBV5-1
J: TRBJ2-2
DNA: TGCGCCAGCAGCTTGGAGGGGCGGACCAACACCGGGGAGCTGTTTTTT
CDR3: CASSLEGRTNTGELFF

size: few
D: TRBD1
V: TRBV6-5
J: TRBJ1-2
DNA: TGTGCCAGCAGCTACACCCGACAGGGCTATGGCTACACCTTC
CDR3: CASSYTRQGYGYTF

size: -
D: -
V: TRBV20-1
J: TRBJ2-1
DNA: TGCAGTGCCCCGACCCCGGGCAGGGACTACAATGAGCAGTTCTTC
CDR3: CSAPTPGRDYNEQFF

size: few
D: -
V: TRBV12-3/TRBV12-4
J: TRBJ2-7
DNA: TGTGCCAGCAGTTTTAAGGTGTGGGGTTTGAGCTACGAGCAGTACTTC
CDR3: CASSFKVWGLSYEQYF

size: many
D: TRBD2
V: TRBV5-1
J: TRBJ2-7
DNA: TGCGCCAGCAGCTGGCTAGCGGATTACGAGCAGTACTTC
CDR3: CASSWLADYEQYF

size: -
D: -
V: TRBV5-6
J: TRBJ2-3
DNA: TGTGCCAGCATCTTCGTAAACAGGGATACGCAGTATTTT
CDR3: CASIFVNRDTQYF

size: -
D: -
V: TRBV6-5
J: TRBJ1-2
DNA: TGTGCCAGCAGTTTTTTAAGTCGGGAGAACTATGGCTACACCTTC
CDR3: CASSFLSRENYGYTF

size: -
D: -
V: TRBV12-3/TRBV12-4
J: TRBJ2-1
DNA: TGTGCCAGCAGCCCCCCGGGGTATGAGCAGTTCTTC
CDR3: CASSPPGYEQFF

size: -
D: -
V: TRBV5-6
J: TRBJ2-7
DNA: TGTGCCAGCAGCTTAACAGGTTCCTACGAGCAGTACTTC
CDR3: CASSLTGSYEQYF

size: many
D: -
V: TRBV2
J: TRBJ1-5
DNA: TGTGCCAGCAGTTTAGGGAATAGCAATCAGCCCCAGCATTTT
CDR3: CASSLGNSNQPQHF

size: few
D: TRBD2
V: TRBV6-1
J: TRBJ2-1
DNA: TGTGCCAGCGGCACCTTCGGGGGGGAAAATGAGCAGTTCTTC
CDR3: CASGTFGGENEQFF

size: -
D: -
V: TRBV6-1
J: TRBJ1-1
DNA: TGTGCCAGCAGTCCGGGGGTAGGAGAAGCTTTCTTT
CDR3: CASSPGVGEAFF

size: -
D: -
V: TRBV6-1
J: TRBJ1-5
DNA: TGTGCCAGCAGTGAACAGGGTGGCATTCAGCCCCAGCATTTT
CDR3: CASSEQGGIQPQHF

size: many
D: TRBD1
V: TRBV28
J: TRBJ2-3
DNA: TGTGCCAGCAGTTTCGATTCCGGGACAGGAGAAAGGGATACGCAGTATTTT
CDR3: CASSFDSGTGERDTQYF

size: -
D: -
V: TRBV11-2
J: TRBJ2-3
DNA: TGTGCCAGCAGCCTACGTGGGGGCAGGGGATACGCAGATACGCAGTATTTT
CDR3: CASSLRGGRGYADTQYF

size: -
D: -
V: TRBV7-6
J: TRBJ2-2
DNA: TGTGCCAGCAGCTCCACCCTGGGGAACACCGGGGAGCTGTTTTTT
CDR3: CASSSTLGNTGELFF

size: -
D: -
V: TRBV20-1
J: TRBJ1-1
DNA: TGCAGTGCTAGATATCGGGGAGTGGGAACTGAAGCTTTCTTT
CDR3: CSARYRGVGTEAFF

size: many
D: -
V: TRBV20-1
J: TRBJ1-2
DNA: TGCAGTGCTAGGCTGGGTTTCACCTTC
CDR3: CSARLGFTF

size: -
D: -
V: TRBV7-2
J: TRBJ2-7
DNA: TGTGCCAGCAGCTTATGGGGGCAGGGGTTGTACGAGCAGTACTTC
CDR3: CASSLWGQGLYEQYF

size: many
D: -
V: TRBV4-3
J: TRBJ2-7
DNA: TGCGCCAGCAGCCAAGATCGTTCAGGGCGCGGCGAGCAGTACTTC
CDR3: CASSQDRSGRGEQYF

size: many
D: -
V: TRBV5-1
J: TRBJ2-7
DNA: TGCGCCAGAGATACGGGACTGATCTCCTACGAGCAGTACTTC
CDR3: CARDTGLISYEQYF

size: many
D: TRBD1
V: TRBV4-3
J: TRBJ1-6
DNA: TGCGCCAGCAGCGACAGGGGTTCACCCCTCCACTTT
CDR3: CASSDRGSPLHF

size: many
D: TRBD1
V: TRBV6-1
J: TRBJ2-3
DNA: TGTGCCAGCAGTGAACTGACAGGGGGAACAGATACGCAGTATTTT
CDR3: CASSELTGGTDTQYF

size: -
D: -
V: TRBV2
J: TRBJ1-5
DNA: TGTGCCAGCAGTGAAAAACAGGTGGGCCAGCCCCAGCATTTT
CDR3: CASSEKQVGQPQHF

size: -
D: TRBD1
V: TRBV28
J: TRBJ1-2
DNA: TGTGCCAGCAGTTCTCCGGGACAGGGGAACTATGGCTACACCTTC
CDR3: CASSSPGQGNYGYTF

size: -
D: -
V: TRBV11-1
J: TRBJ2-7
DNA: TGTGCCAGCAGCCCTGGGAGTAGTCTACCTAGATACGAGCAGTACTTC
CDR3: CASSPGSSLPRYEQYF

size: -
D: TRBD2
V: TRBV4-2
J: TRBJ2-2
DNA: TGTGCCAGCAGCCAAGATGCGGCTAGCGGAAACACCGGGGAGCTGTTTTTT
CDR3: CASSQDAASGNTGELFF

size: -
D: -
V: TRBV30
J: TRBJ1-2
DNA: TGTGCCTGGAGTTTCGGGCTCACAGGCTACACCTTC
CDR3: CAWSFGLTGYTF

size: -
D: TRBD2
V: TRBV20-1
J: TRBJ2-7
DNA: TGCAGTGCCATAGGACTAGCGGGTTCCTACGAGCAGTACTTC
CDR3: CSAIGLAGSYEQYF

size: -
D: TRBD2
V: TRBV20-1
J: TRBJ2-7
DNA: TGCAGTGCGCGACCTAGCGGCGCGGCCTACGAGCAGTACTTC
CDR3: CSARPSGAAYEQYF

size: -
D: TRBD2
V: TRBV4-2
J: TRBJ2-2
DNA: TGTGCCAGCAGCCAAGATCGTCTAGCGGGGGATCCGGGGGAGCTGTTTTTT
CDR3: CASSQDRLAGDPGELFF

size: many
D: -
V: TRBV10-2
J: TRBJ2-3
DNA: TGCGCCAGCAAAGTGGGCCCCGCGCTCCCAGATACGCAGTATTTT
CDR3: CASKVGPALPDTQYF

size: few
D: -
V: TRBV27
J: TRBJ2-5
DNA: TGTGCCAGCAGTTTAGGGGACTTCCAAGAGACCCAGTACTTC
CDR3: CASSLGDFQETQYF

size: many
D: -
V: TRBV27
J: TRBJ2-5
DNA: TGTGCCAGCAGTCCGTGGACAGAGCAAGAGACCCAGTACTTC
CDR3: CASSPWTEQETQYF

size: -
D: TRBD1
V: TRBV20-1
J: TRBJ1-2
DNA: TGCAGTGCTCCTCCACAGGGGGCTGTTGGCTACACCTTC
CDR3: CSAPPQGAVGYTF

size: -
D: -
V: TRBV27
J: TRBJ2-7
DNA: TGTGCCAGCAGTTATCAGGGGAAAGCCTACGAGCAGTACTTC
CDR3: CASSYQGKAYEQYF

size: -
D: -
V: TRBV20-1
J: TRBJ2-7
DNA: TGCAGTGCTAGTATTCCGGGCGGGGACTACGAGCAGTACTTC
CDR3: CSASIPGGDYEQYF

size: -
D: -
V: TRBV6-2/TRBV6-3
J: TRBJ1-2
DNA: TGTGCCAGCAGTTACTCGAGGACTCTCCCGCCTAACTATGGCTACACCTTC
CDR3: CASSYSRTLPPNYGYTF

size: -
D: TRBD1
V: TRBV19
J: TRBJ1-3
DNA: TGTGCCAGTGCACCCGGGACAGGGACCGGAAACACCATATATTTT
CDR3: CASAPGTGTGNTIYF

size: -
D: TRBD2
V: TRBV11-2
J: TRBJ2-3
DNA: TGTGCCAGCAGCCCGCTATCGGGAGGAGGAGATACGCAGTATTTT
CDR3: CASSPLSGGGDTQYF

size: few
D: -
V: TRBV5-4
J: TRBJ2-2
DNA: TGTGCCAGCAGCTTTCCCCCAGGGGTGGGAGGAGGTGCCGGGGAGCTGTTTTTT
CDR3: CASSFPPGVGGGAGELFF

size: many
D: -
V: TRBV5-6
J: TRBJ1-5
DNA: TGTGCCAGCAGCCTAGGGACGATGGGGCGCTTACAGCCCCAGCATTTT
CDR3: CASSLGTMGRLQPQHF

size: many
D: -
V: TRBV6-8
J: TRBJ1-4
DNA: TGTGCCAGCAGTTACTCCCCAGGGGTGGCTAATGAAAAACTGTTTTTT
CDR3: CASSYSPGVANEKLFF

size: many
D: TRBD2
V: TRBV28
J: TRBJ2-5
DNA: TGTGCCAGCCGCCCCAGCGGGGGTAGGGGGACCCAGTACTTC
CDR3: CASRPSGGRGTQYF

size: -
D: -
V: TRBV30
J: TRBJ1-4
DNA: TGTGCCTGCCAAGTACGGGCTGTTGAAAAACTGTTTTTT
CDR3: CACQVRAVEKLFF

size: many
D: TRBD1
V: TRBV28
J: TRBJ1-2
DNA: TGTGCCAGCAGTTCCCCAACTCCGACAGGGTTGAATTATGGCTACACCTTC
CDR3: CASSSPTPTGLNYGYTF

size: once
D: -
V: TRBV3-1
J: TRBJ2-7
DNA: TGTGCCAGCAGCCAAGAGTCCCCCACCGAGCAGTACTTC
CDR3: CASSQESPTEQYF

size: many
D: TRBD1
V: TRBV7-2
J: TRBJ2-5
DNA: TGTGCCAGCAGCAGGGACAGTCAAGAGACCCAGTACTTC
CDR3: CASSRDSQETQYF

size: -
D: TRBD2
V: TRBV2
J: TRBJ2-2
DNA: TGTGCCAGCAGAGGACTAGCGGGAGTTCCCGGGGAGCTGTTTTTT
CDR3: CASRGLAGVPGELFF

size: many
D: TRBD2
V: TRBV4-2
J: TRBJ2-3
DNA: TGTGCCAGCAGCCAAAGCGGGGCTAGCGGTACAGATACGCAGTATTTT
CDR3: CASSQSGASGTDTQYF

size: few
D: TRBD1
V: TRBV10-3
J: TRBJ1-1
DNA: TGTGCCATCAGCCAGGGGGCAGAGGAGACTGAAGCTTTCTTT
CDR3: CAISQGAEETEAFF

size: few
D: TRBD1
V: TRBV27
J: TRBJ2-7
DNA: TGTGCCAGCAGTTACCGGGACAGAGGTTCCTACGAGCAGTACTTC
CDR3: CASSYRDRGSYEQYF

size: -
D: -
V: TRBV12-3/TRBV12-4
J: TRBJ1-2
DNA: TGTGCCAGCAGTTTAGCTCGTGGCAGGGCTGACTACACCTTC
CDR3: CASSLARGRADYTF

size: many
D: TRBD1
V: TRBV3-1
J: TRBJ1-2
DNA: TGTGCCAGCAGCCGACAGGGGGCCGTTGGCTACACCTTC
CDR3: CASSRQGAVGYTF